This is a list of T cell receptor beta chains from one sample in a study of blood T cell repertoires in COVID-19. Profiling relied on immunoSEQ multiplex PCR, and the TCRdb table lists in-frame clones only, not all of them. The sample lists about 320,000 clones, 88% seen once, with 1.5% to 2% in the top ten. Sequenced sample: peripheral blood. All receptors come from a woman in her twenties or thirties with COVID-19, enrolled during active disease. The CDR3 runs from the conserved cysteine through the conserved F or W. The D gene is left open where the match is weak. Expanded clones get a size class; other rows say once, few or many, or leave the size out.

>-|TRBJ2-7|-|TRBV12-5
CASGLPQGLEQYF
TGTGCTAGTGGTTTACCCCAGGGTCTTGAGCAGTACTTC
>TRBD1|TRBJ2-3|-|TRBV7-9
CATKQPGQGSKYF
TGTGCCACCAAACAACCGGGACAGGGATCGAAGTATTTT
>TRBD1|TRBJ1-1|-|TRBV6-2/TRBV6-3
CASSRLGQERSEAFF
TGTGCCAGCAGTCGCCTGGGACAGGAAAGGAGTGAAGCTTTCTTT
>TRBD2|TRBJ2-4|-|TRBV2
CASSEAASGGLAKNIQYF
TGTGCCAGCAGTGAAGCCGCTAGCGGGGGATTAGCCAAAAACATTCAGTACTTC
>TRBD2|TRBJ2-5|-|TRBV28
CASSFLGEGLQETQYF
TGTGCCAGCAGTTTCCTCGGGGAGGGGCTCCAAGAGACCCAGTACTTC
>-|TRBJ1-3|-|TRBV5-1
CASSWGHFSGNTIYF
TGCGCCAGCAGCTGGGGACATTTCTCTGGAAACACCATATATTTT
>-|TRBJ1-5|-|TRBV2
CASSIQGTPNQPQHF
TGTGCCAGCAGCATTCAGGGGACCCCCAATCAGCCCCAGCATTTT
>-|TRBJ1-4|-|TRBV6-1
CASSEDGATNEKLFF
TGTGCCAGCAGTGAAGACGGTGCAACTAATGAAAAACTGTTTTTT
>TRBD1|TRBJ1-6|-|TRBV27
CASSFSGQGGSPLHF
TGTGCCAGCAGTTTTTCCGGACAGGGGGGTTCACCCCTCCACTTT
>-|TRBJ1-5|-|TRBV19
CASSIVPFFGQVDQPQHF
TGTGCCAGTAGTATAGTCCCCTTTTTTGGCCAAGTCGATCAGCCCCAGCATTTT
>-|TRBJ2-2|-|TRBV5-6
CASSEGHSWTGELFF
TGTGCCAGCAGCGAGGGACATAGTTGGACCGGGGAGCTGTTTTTT
>TRBD1|TRBJ1-5|few|TRBV25-1
CASSQQGQGQPQHF
TGTGCCAGCAGTCAACAGGGGCAAGGGCAGCCCCAGCATTTT
>TRBD1|TRBJ1-1|once|TRBV19
CASRDRNTEAFF
TGTGCCAGTCGGGACAGGAACACTGAAGCTTTCTTT
>-|TRBJ1-3|-|TRBV9
CASSGEGRAGTIYF
TGTGCCAGCAGCGGAGAGGGTCGGGCTGGCACCATATATTTT